One TCR beta chain is described in this entry. What it recognizes is unknown. The CDR3 sequence is 13 residues long. In germline, CDR1 is SGHRS, CDR2 YFSETQ. V gave up 3 bases and J gave up 4 bases, with 11 bases separating them. The sample comes from a study of radiotherapy plus CTLA-4 blockade in lung cancer. As for the study in general: Objective responses were documented in about 19% of patients, with disease control in 31%.

Study outcomes and limitations: Clones derived from tumor TCRs expanded in blood after radiotherapy plus ipilimumab.

Only in-frame clones appear in the TCRdb table, and some are missing; sequencing was by immunoSEQ multiplex PCR. This table holds tens of thousands of clones, roughly 79% found once. This chain joins TRBV5-1 and TRBJ2-7; possibly TRBD2 for D (6 bases). The source was peripheral blood, collected from a patient treated with radiotherapy plus ipilimumab. The TCR sequence derives from a human donor with non-small cell lung cancer whose response to radiotherapy plus ipilimumab could not be evaluated. Some clones in this sample may be carry-over from other donors' samples. The CDR3 loop is CASSSPGGYEQYF. In DNA form, the CDR3 reads TGCGCCAGCAGCTCGCCTGGAGGGTACGAGCAGTACTTC.